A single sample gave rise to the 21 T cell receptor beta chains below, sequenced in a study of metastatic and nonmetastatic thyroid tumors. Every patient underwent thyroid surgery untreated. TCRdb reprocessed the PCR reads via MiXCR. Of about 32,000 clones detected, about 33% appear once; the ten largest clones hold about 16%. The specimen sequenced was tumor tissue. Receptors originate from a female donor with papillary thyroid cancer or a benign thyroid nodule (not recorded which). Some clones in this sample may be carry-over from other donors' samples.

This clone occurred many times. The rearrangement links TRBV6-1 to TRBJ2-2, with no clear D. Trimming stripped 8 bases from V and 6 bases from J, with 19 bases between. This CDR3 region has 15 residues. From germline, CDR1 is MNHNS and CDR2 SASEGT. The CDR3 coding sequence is TGTGCCAGCCACCGGACCGTGTTTAGGGCCGGGGAGCTGTTTTTT. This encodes CASHRTVFRAGELFF.

In DNA form, the CDR3 reads TGCGCCAGCAGCTTGGGGGTGACAGGGGTGGCAGATACGCAGTATTTT. This gives the protein CASSLGVTGVADTQYF. The chain couples TRBV5-1 to TRBJ2-3, with 8 bases fitting TRBD1. Unmatched junction bases numbered 7, after V lost 0 bases and J lost 4 bases. The CDR3 totals 16 residues. Germline CDR1 SGHRS, CDR2 YFSETQ. Filled out from reference TRBV5-1 and TRBJ2-3, the complete variable domain reads KAGVTQTPRYLIKTRGQQVTLSCSPISGHRSVSWYQQTPGQGLQFLFEYFSETQRNKGNFPGRFSGRQFSNSRSEMNVSTLELGDSALYLCASSLGVTGVADTQYFGPGTRLTVL.

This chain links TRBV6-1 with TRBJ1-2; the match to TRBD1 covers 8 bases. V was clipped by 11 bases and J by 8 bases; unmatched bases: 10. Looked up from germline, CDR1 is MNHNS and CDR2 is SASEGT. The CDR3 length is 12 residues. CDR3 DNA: TGTGCCGTGACGACAGGGGAGGGAGGCTACACCTTC. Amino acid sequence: CAVTTGEGGYTF.

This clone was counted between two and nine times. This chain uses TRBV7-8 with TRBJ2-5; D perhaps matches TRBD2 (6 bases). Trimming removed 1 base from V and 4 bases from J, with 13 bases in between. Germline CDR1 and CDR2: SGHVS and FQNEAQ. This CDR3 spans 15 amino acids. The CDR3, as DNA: TGTGCCAGCAGCTTAGGGGGGGTACTAGGAGAGACCCAGTACTTC. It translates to CASSLGGVLGETQYF.

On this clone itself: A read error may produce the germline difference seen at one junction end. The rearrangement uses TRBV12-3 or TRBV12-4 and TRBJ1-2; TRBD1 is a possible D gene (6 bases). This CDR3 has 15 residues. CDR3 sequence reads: CASSLALGGGYCYTF. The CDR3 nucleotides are TGTGCCAGCAGTTTAGCGCTGGGGGGCGGCTATTGCTACACCTTC.

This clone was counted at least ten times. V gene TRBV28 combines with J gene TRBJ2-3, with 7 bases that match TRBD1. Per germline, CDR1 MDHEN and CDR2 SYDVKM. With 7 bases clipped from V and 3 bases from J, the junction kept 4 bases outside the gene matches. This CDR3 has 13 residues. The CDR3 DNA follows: TGTGCCAGCAAGGGGACAGCTACAGATACGCAGTATTTT. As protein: CASKGTATDTQYF.

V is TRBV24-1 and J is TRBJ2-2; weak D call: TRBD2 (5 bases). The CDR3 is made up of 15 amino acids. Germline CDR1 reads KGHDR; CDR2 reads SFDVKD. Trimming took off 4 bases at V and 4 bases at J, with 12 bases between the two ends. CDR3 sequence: CATSERTQITGELFF. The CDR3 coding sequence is TGTGCCACCAGTGAACGGACTCAAATCACCGGGGAGCTGTTTTTT.

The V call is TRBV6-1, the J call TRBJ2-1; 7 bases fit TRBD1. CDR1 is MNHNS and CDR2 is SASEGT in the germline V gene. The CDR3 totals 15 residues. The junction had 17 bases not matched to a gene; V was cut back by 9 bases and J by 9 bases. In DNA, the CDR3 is TGTGCCAGTACCCGACAGGGATCGGGTGTTAGTGAGCAGTTCTTC. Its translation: CASTRQGSGVSEQFF.

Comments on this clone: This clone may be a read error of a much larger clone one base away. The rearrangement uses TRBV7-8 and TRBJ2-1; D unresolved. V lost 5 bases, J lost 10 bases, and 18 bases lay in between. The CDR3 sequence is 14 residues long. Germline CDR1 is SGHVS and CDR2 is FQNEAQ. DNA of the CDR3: TGTGCCAGCAGCACCCGACATGTCGCCGAAGAGCAGTTCTTC. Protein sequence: CASSTRHVAEEQFF. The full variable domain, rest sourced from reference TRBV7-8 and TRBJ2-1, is GAGVSQSPRYKVAKRGQDVALRCDPISGHVSLFWYQQALGQGPEFLTYFQNEAQLDKSGLPSDRFFAERPEGSVSTLKIQRTQQEDSAVYLCASSTRHVAEEQFFGPGTRLTVL.

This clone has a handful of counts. The CDR3 is CASSLTTSTDTQYF. CDR3 DNA: TGTGCCAGCAGCCTCACCACTAGCACAGATACGCAGTATTTT. This chain links TRBV6-2 or TRBV6-3 with TRBJ2-3; D unresolved. V lost 6 bases, J lost 0 bases, and 10 bases lay in between. CDR3 length: 14 amino acids. Germline loops: CDR1 MNHEY, CDR2 SVGEGT.

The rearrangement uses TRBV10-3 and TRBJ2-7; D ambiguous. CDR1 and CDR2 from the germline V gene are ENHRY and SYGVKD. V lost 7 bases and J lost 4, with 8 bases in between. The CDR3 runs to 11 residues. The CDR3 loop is CAIKEYYEQYF. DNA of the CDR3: TGTGCCATCAAGGAGTATTACGAGCAGTACTTC.

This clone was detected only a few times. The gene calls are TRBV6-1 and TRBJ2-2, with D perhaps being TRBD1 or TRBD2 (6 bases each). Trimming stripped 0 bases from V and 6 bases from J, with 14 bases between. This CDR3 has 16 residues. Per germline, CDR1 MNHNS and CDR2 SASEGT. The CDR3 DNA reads TGTGCCAGCAGTGAAGCGGTAGGGGGGCGGGCCGGGGAGCTGTTTTTT. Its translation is CASSEAVGGRAGELFF.

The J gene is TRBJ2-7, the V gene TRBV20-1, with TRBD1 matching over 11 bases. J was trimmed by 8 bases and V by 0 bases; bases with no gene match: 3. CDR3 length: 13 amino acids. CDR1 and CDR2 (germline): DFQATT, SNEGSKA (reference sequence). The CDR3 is CSARDPDRGQQYF. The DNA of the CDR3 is TGCAGTGCTAGAGATCCGGACAGGGGGCAGCAGTACTTC.

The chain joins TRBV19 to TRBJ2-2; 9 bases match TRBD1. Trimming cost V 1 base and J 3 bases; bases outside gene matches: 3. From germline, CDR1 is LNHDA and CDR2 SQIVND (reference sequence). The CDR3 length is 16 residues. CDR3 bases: TGTGCCAGTAGTATAGCGGACAGGGGATACACCGGGGAGCTGTTTTTT. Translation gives CASSIADRGYTGELFF.

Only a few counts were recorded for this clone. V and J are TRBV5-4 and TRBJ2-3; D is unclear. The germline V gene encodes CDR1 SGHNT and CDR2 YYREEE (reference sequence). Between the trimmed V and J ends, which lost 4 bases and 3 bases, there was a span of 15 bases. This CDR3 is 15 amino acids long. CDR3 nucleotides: TGTGCCAGCAGCCCCGAGATGGGTGGAACAGATACGCAGTATTTT. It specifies CASSPEMGGTDTQYF.

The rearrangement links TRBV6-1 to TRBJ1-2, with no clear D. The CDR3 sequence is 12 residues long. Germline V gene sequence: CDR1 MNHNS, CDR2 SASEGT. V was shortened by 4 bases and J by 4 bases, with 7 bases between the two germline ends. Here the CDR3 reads CASSGELYGYTF. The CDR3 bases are TGTGCCAGCAGTGGAGAACTCTATGGCTACACCTTC.

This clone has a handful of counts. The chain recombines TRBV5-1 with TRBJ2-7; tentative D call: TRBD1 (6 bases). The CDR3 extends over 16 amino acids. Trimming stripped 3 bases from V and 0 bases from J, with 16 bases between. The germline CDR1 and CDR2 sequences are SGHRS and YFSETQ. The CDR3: CASSSGTPSSSYEQYF. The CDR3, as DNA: TGCGCCAGCAGCTCCGGGACACCCTCGAGCTCCTACGAGCAGTACTTC.

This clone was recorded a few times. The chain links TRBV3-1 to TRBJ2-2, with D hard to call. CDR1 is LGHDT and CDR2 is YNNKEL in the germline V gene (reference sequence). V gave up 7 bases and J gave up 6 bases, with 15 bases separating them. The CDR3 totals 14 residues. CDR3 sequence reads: CASNKGGSAGELFF. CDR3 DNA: TGTGCCAGCAATAAGGGCGGAAGTGCCGGGGAGCTGTTTTTT. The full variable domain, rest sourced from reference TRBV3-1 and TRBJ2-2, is DTAVSQTPKYLVTQMGNDKSIKCEQNLGHDTMYWYKQDSKKFLKIMFSYNNKELIINETVPNRFSPKSPDKAHLNLHINSLELGDSAVYFCASNKGGSAGELFFGEGSRLTVL.

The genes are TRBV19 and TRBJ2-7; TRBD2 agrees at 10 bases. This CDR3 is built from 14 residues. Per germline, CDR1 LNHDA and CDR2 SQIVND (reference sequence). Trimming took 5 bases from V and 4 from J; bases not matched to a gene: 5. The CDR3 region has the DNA TGTGCCAGTAGTCTAAGCGGGAGGGTGTACGAGCAGTACTTC. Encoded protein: CASSLSGRVYEQYF.

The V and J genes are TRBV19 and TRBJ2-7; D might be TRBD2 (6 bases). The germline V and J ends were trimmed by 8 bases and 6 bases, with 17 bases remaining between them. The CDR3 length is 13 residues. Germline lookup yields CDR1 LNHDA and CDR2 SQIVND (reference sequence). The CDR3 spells CASALLYGSEQYF. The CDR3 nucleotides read TGTGCCAGTGCCCTCCTTTACGGGAGCGAGCAGTACTTC.

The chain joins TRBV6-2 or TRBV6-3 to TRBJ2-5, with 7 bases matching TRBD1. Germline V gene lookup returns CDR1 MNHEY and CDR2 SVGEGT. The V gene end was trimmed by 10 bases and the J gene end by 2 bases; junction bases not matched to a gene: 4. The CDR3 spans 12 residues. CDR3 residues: CATDRAQETQYF. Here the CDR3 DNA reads TGTGCCACCGACAGGGCACAAGAGACCCAGTACTTC.